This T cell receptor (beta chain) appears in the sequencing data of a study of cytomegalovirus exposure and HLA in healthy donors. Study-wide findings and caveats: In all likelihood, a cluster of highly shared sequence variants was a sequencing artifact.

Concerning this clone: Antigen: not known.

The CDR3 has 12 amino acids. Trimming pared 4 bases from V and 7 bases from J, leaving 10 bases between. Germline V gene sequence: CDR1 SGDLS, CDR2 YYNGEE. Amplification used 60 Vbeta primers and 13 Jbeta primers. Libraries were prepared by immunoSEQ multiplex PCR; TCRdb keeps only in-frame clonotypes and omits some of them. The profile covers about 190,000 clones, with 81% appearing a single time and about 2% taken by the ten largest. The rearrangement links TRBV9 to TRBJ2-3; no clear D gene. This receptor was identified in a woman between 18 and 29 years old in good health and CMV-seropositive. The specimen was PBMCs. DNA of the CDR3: TGTGCCAGCAGCCCGAGGAGAAATACGCAGTATTTT. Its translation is CASSPRRNTQYF.